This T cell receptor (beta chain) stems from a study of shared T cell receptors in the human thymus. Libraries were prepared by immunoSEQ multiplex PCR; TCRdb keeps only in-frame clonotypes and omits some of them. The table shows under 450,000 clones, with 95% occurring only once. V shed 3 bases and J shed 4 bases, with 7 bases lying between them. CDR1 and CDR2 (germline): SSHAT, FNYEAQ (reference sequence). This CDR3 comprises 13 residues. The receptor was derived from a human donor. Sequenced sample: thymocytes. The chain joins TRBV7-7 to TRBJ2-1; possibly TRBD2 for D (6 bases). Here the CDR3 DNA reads TGTGCCAGCAGCTTTGGGACTTACAATGAGCAGTTCTTC. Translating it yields CASSFGTYNEQFF.